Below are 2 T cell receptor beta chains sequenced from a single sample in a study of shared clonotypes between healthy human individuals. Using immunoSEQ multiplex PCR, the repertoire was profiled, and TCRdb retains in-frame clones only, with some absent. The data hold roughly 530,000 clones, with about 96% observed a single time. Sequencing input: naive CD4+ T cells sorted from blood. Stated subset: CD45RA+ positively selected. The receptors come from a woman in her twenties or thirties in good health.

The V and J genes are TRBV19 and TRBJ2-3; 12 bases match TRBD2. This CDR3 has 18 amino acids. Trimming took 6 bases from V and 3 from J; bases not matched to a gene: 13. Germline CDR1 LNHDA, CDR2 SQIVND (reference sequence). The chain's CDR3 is CASSRLAGDSLFTDTQYF. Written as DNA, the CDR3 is TGTGCCAGTAGCAGACTAGCGGGAGATTCTTTGTTTACAGATACGCAGTATTTT.

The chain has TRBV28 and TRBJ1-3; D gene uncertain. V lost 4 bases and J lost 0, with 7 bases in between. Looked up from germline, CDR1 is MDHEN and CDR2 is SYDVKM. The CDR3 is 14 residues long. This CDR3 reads CASSSSSSGNTIYF. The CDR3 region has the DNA TGTGCCAGCAGTTCATCAAGCTCTGGAAACACCATATATTTT. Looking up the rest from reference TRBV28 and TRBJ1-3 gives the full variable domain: DVKVTQSSRYLVKRTGEKVFLECVQDMDHENMFWYRQDPGLGLRLIYFSYDVKMKEKGDIPEGYSVSREKKERFSLILESASTNQTSMYLCASSSSSSGNTIYFGEGSWLTVV.